These 27 T cell receptor beta chains share one sample of origin, sequenced in a study of tissue T cells after allogeneic stem cell transplantation. Using immunoSEQ multiplex PCR, the repertoire was profiled, and TCRdb retains in-frame clones only, with some absent. The sample yields roughly 6,400 clones, 40% to 55% seen once. Time point of the sample: mouse harvest day 7 after allogeneic transplant. The graft held 10^6 splenic CD5+ T cells and 10^7 T-cell-depleted bone marrow cells. The specimen was gut tissue. Receptors were obtained from a female BALB/c mouse given C57BL/6 T cells with graft-versus-host disease after an allogeneic hematopoietic cell transplant.

The table lists this clone with a few counts. The germline and genes are mouse ones. The read terminates 1 residue before the CDR3 end, so the remaining end is supplied by the germline J gene. This chain joins TRBV19 and TRBJ2-4; tentative D call: TRBD1 (6 bases). This CDR3 is 14 amino acids long. Trimming took off 0 bases at V and 2 bases at J, with 7 bases between the two ends. CDR1 and CDR2 (germline): FNHDT, SITEND (reference sequence). The part of the CDR3 DNA that was read is TGTGCCAGCAGTATAGACAGGGTTCAAAACACCTTGTAC. Its translation: CASSIDRVQNTLY. In full, the CDR3 is CASSIDRVQNTLYF.

This clone was seen only a few times. The genes are named according to mouse. The read falls 1 residue short of the CDR3 end, and the missing part is taken from the germline J gene. The V gene is TRBV26, the J gene TRBJ2-3; D is uncertain. In germline, CDR1 is KGHPV, CDR2 FQNQEV (reference sequence). V lost 1 base and J lost 0, with 5 bases in between. This CDR3 region has 14 residues. The CDR3 sequence: CASSLYGSAETLYF. The sequenced CDR3 bases are TGTGCCAGCAGTCTGTATGGTAGTGCAGAAACGCTGTAT.

With respect to this clone: Gene names and germline refer to mouse. The sequence runs out 1 residue before the end of the CDR3; the remainder is reconstructed from the germline J gene. V is TRBV13-3 and J is TRBJ2-1, with TRBD1 matching over 8 bases. Germline CDR1 and CDR2: NNHDY and SYVADS. After removal of 0 bases from V and 1 base from J, the junction contained 0 bases not matched to a gene. The CDR3 totals 15 residues. CDR3 DNA, as far as it was read: TGTGCCAGCAGTGATGGGACAGGGAACTATGCTGAGCAGTTC. This gives the protein CASSDGTGNYAEQF. The whole CDR3 sequence reads CASSDGTGNYAEQFF.

In regard to this clone: Gene names refer to mouse genes. Incomplete CDR3 DNA: TGCACCTGCAGTGCCCGGGACAATTATAATTCGCCCCTCTAC. It encodes CTCSARDNYNSPLY. The CDR3 as a whole reads CTCSARDNYNSPLYF. The chain has TRBV1 and TRBJ1-6; TRBD1 might be the D (6 bases). With the read ending 1 residue before the CDR3 end, the germline J gene is used to fill in that end. TRBJ1-6 is an ORF; its function is uncertain. The CDR3 has 15 amino acids. Trimming cost V 3 bases and J 4 bases, with 10 bases left between them. CDR1 is NSQYPW, CDR2 LRSPGD, per germline (reference sequence).

Turning to this clone: Mouse germline and gene names are used. The sequenced fragment ends 1 residue before the CDR3 boundary, so the rest is inferred from the germline J gene. The chain links TRBV26 to TRBJ2-3; 8 bases are a match to TRBD1. The ends lost 3 bases at V and 6 bases at J; junction bases unmatched: 2. Germline V gives CDR1 KGHPV, CDR2 FQNQEV (reference sequence). The CDR3 is 13 residues long. CDR3 region: CASSLTGGETLYF. The part of the CDR3 DNA that was read is TGTGCCAGCAGTCTTACAGGGGGGGAAACGCTGTAT.

As regards this clone: The gene names given are mouse names. The CDR3 end lies 1 residue beyond the end of the read and is filled in from the germline J gene. This sequence joins TRBV13-2 and TRBJ1-1; 7 nucleotides line up with TRBD1. Germline CDR1 NNHNN, CDR2 SYGAGS (reference sequence). The CDR3 runs to 12 residues. V gave up 3 bases and J gave up 5 bases; unmatched junction bases: 1. This chain's CDR3 is CASGGGQTEVFF. Incomplete CDR3 DNA: TGTGCCAGCGGTGGGGGACAGACAGAAGTCTTC.

Remarks on this clone: Genes here carry mouse names. The read falls 1 residue short of the CDR3 end, and the missing part is taken from the germline J gene. The sample holds other DNA sequences that translate to the same CDR3. The chain combines TRBV26 with TRBJ1-1; D is possibly TRBD1 (6 bases). The CDR3 totals 13 residues. CDR1 and CDR2 (germline): KGHPV, FQNQEV (reference sequence). V was clipped by 3 bases and J by 4 bases, with 9 bases between them. The CDR3 bases that were read are TGTGCCAGCAGTCTAAGAGGGGGCACAGAAGTCTTC. It encodes CASSLRGGTEVF. The CDR3 as a whole reads CASSLRGGTEVFF.

In its sample, this clone ranks as medium-sized. Gene names denote mouse genes. The sequenced fragment ends 1 residue before the CDR3 boundary, so the rest is inferred from the germline J gene. The chain links TRBV26 to TRBJ1-3; 8 bases agree with TRBD1. The length of the CDR3 is 14 residues. V shed 6 bases, J shed 2 bases, and the junction held 3 bases outside the gene matches. Germline V gives CDR1 KGHPV, CDR2 FQNQEV (reference sequence). The CDR3 reads CASSPDRAGNTLYF. Incomplete CDR3 DNA: TGTGCCAGCAGCCCGGACAGGGCTGGAAATACGCTCTAT. Based on the CDR3 plus reference TRBV26 and TRBJ1-3, the full variable domain is NSKVIQTPRYLVKGQGQKAKMRCIPEKGHPVVFWYQQNKNNEFKFLINFQNQEVLQQIDMTEKRFSAECPSNSPCSLEIQSSEAGDSALYLCASSPDRAGNTLYFGEGSRLIVV.

This clone showed up just a few times. Gene names are the mouse ones. The part of the CDR3 DNA that was read is TGTGCCAGCAGCCAAGACTTCGGGGCGCGAGTCACAGAAGTCTTC. Protein: CASSQDFGARVTEVF. In full, the CDR3 reads CASSQDFGARVTEVFF. V gene TRBV2 combines with J gene TRBJ1-1, with D perhaps TRBD1 (5 bases). The observed sequence ends 1 residue before the CDR3 terminus, with the missing tail filled in from the germline J gene. Trimming left V 0 bases short and J 4 bases short, with 15 bases between. This CDR3 spans 16 amino acids. The germline CDR1 and CDR2 sequences are LGHNA and YSYQKL.

As concerns this clone: The gene names given are mouse names. The read is 1 residue too short to cover the CDR3 end, so that end is filled in from the germline J gene. V and J are TRBV19 and TRBJ2-3; D is perhaps TRBD1 (6 bases). The V gene's germline CDR1 is FNHDT and CDR2 SITEND (reference sequence). The length of the CDR3 is 15 residues. V lost 0 bases and J 1 base, leaving 9 bases between the germline ends. The sequenced CDR3 bases are TGTGCCAGCAGTATAGCAGGGGCGCGTGCAGAAACGCTGTAT. This translates into CASSIAGARAETLY. The full-length CDR3 reads as CASSIAGARAETLYF. The full variable domain, rest sourced from reference TRBV19 and TRBJ2-3, is GGIITQTPKFLIGQEGQKLTLKCQQNFNHDTMYWYRQDSGKGLRLIYYSITENDLQKGDLSEGYDASREKKSSFSLTVTSAQKNEMAVFLCASSIAGARAETLYFGSGTRLTVL.

This clone was seen a few times. Mouse gene names and germline throughout. From the germline J gene comes the end of the CDR3, since the read stops 1 residue before it. The V call is TRBV16, the J call TRBJ2-1; 9 bases agree with TRBD2. The CDR3 spans 15 residues. Germline V CDR1 and CDR2: SGHSA, FRNQAP. With 5 bases clipped from V and 2 bases from J, the junction kept 4 bases outside the gene matches. The CDR3 sequence: CASSPRDWDYAEQFF. The CDR3 bases that were read are TGTGCAAGCAGCCCCCGGGACTGGGACTATGCTGAGCAGTTC.

In the case of this clone: The listed genes are named as in mouse. Read coverage stops 1 residue before the CDR3 terminus; the germline J gene supplies the remainder. V and J are TRBV2 and TRBJ1-4; 9 bases map to TRBD1. This CDR3 region has 15 residues. Germline trimming cut 0 bases from V and 5 bases from J; bases unmatched to any gene: 1. CDR1 LGHNA and CDR2 YSYQKL come from the germline V gene. The CDR3 bases that were read are TGTGCCAGCAGCCAAGAGGGGACAGGGAACGAAAGATTATTT. Translation: CASSQEGTGNERLF. In full, the CDR3 reads CASSQEGTGNERLFF.

This clone was seen a few times. The gene names here belong to mouse. The CDR3 is cut off 1 residue early in the read; its end comes from the germline J gene. The chain employs TRBV12-1 and TRBJ2-1, with 11 positions matching TRBD2. Germline V CDR1 and CDR2: SGHSN, HYEKVE. CDR3 length equals 14 residues. Trimming cost V 2 bases and J 6 bases; bases outside gene matches: 2. The CDR3 sequence is CASSPDWGVAEQFF. CDR3 bases read: TGTGCCAGCTCTCCGGACTGGGGGGTTGCTGAGCAGTTC.

Of note for this clone: Mouse germline and gene names are used. The read falls 1 residue short of the CDR3 end, and the missing part is taken from the germline J gene. This chain links TRBV13-2 with TRBJ2-4; D unresolved. The germline V gene has CDR1 NNHNN and CDR2 SYGAGS (reference sequence). The CDR3 is made up of 15 amino acids. V lost 1 base and J 6 bases, leaving 15 bases between the germline ends. The CDR3 loop reads CASGDSDRAGNTLYF. The part of the CDR3 DNA that was read is TGTGCCAGCGGTGATTCGGACCGGGCCGGGAACACCTTGTAC.

As regards this clone: The germline and genes are mouse ones. The CDR3 is cut off 1 residue early in the read; its end comes from the germline J gene. The V call is TRBV26, the J call TRBJ2-5; a weak D match, TRBD1 (6 bases). CDR3 length equals 14 residues. The germline V gene has CDR1 KGHPV and CDR2 FQNQEV (reference sequence). Trimming shortened V by 3 bases and J by 2 bases, and 9 bases separated the two germline ends. The covered CDR3 bases are TGTGCCAGCAGTCTCAGGGACATCCAAGACACCCAGTAC. Translated, it gives CASSLRDIQDTQY. The whole CDR3 region reads CASSLRDIQDTQYF.

This clone was counted between two and nine times. Gene labels here are mouse ones. Read data end 1 residue before the CDR3 end; the end is taken from the germline J gene. This chain links TRBV23 with TRBJ2-7; the tabulated D call, TRBD2, remains unverified against the DNA. The CDR3 contains 15 residues. CDR1 is KGHTA and CDR2 is FQNQQP in the germline V gene. CDR3 residues: CSSSPKLGVSYEQYF. Incomplete CDR3 DNA: TGCTCCAGCAGTCCGAAACTGGGGGTCTCCTATGAACAGTAC.

To note about this clone: Any gene name here is a mouse gene name. The read ends 1 residue before the CDR3 terminus; that terminus is restored from the germline J gene. The chain combines TRBV19 with TRBJ2-4; 7 bases are shared with TRBD1. CDR1 is FNHDT and CDR2 is SITEND in the germline V gene (reference sequence). The trim removed 2 bases at V and 7 bases at J, leaving 4 bases unmatched. The CDR3 covers 13 residues. CDR3: CASSMTGRDTLYF. The DNA read from the CDR3 is TGTGCCAGCAGTATGACAGGGCGAGACACCTTGTAC.

As regards this clone: Any gene name here is a mouse gene name. The read halts 1 residue ahead of the CDR3 end, with the missing end drawn from the germline J gene. V is TRBV3 and J is TRBJ1-3; D is perhaps TRBD1 (6 bases). From germline, CDR1 is SNHLY and CDR2 FYNGKV (reference sequence). The CDR3 loop spans 14 amino acids. Trimming left V 5 bases short and J 0 bases short, with 8 bases between. The CDR3 DNA, read in part, is TGTGCCAGCAGCCTGGACAGTTCTGGAAATACGCTCTAT. Translated: CASSLDSSGNTLY. The whole CDR3 is CASSLDSSGNTLYF.

Only a few counts were recorded for this clone. Gene names and germline match the mouse. From the germline J gene comes the end of the CDR3, since the read stops 1 residue before it. The chain uses TRBV26 and TRBJ2-7; no clear D. Germline V gene sequence: CDR1 KGHPV, CDR2 FQNQEV (reference sequence). Trimming removed 4 bases at V and 4 bases at J, with 11 bases between. This CDR3 is 13 amino acids long. The part of the CDR3 DNA that was read is TGTGCCAGCAGTCCAAACGGGTTTTATGAACAGTAC. Translation gives CASSPNGFYEQY. The complete CDR3 protein is CASSPNGFYEQYF.

Comment on this clone: The genes and germline here are from mouse. The sequenced fragment ends 1 residue before the CDR3 boundary, so the rest is inferred from the germline J gene. The J gene is TRBJ2-2, the V gene TRBV13-2, with 9 bases lining up with TRBD1. Trimming at V came to 5 bases and at J to 3 bases, leaving 2 bases not matched to a gene. Germline V gene lookup returns CDR1 NNHNN and CDR2 SYGAGS (reference sequence). CDR3 size: 14 residues. The CDR3 DNA, read in part, is TGTGCCAGCGGACAGGGGGCGGACACCGGGCAGCTCTAC. The encoded protein is CASGQGADTGQLY. In full, the CDR3 reads CASGQGADTGQLYF.

Concerning this clone: Gene names follow the mouse nomenclature. The CDR3 extends 1 residue past the end of the read, so its final part is completed from the germline J gene. The V call is TRBV16, the J call TRBJ2-4; TRBD2 agrees at 7 bases. The CDR3 consists of 16 residues. Germline CDR1 is SGHSA and CDR2 is FRNQAP. Trimming took 1 base from V and 0 from J; bases not matched to a gene: 4. The covered CDR3 bases are TGTGCAAGCAGCTTAGGGGGGGGGAATAGTCAAAACACCTTGTAC. Translating it yields CASSLGGGNSQNTLY. The entire CDR3 protein is CASSLGGGNSQNTLYF.

To note about this clone: All gene names here are mouse names. The CDR3 bases that were read are TGTGCCAGCAGCCGGGACTTAAACACCGGGCAGCTCTAC. This gives the protein CASSRDLNTGQLY. The full CDR3 sequence reads CASSRDLNTGQLYF. This chain links TRBV15 with TRBJ2-2; D possibly corresponds to TRBD2 (6 bases). The read terminates 1 residue ahead of where the CDR3 ends, so the germline J gene completes it. Trimming cost V 6 bases and J 1 base, with 9 bases left between them. The V gene's germline CDR1 is SGHND and CDR2 FRSKSL. The CDR3 runs to 14 residues.

As concerns this clone: Genes here carry mouse names. The read ends 1 residue shy of where the CDR3 ends; the end is completed using the germline J gene. V is TRBV15 and J is TRBJ2-3; a weak D match, TRBD1 (7 bases). Germline V gene lookup returns CDR1 SGHND and CDR2 FRSKSL. The CDR3 sequence is 15 residues long. The ends were cut back, 2 bases at V and 3 bases at J, with 12 bases in the middle. The sequenced CDR3 bases are TGTGCCAGCAGTTTACAGGGGGGAGGGGCAGAAACGCTGTAT. Residues: CASSLQGGGAETLY. The full CDR3 protein is CASSLQGGGAETLYF.

This clone was detected only a few times. The listed genes are named as in mouse. The read finishes 1 residue shy of the CDR3 end, and the germline J gene is used to complete it. V usage is TRBV19 and J usage is TRBJ1-4; the D is unclear. This CDR3 has 13 residues. CDR1 and CDR2 (germline): FNHDT, SITEND (reference sequence). With 6 bases removed from V and 0 bases from J, the gap between germline ends came to 6 bases. The CDR3 protein is CASIPFSNERLFF. The sequenced part of the CDR3 DNA is TGTGCCAGCATTCCTTTTTCCAACGAAAGATTATTT.

In this sample, this clone turned up a few times. Gene names refer to mouse genes. Read data end 1 residue before the CDR3 end; the end is taken from the germline J gene. This chain links TRBV5 with TRBJ2-1; 10 bases agree with TRBD1. V shed 1 base, J shed 6 bases, and the junction held 3 bases outside the gene matches. The CDR3 runs to 15 residues. CDR1 and CDR2 (germline): LGHNA, YNLKQL (reference sequence). CDR3 DNA (partial): TGTGCCAGCAGCCAAGTGGGACAGGGGTCTGCTGAGCAGTTC. This codes for CASSQVGQGSAEQF. The entire CDR3 reads CASSQVGQGSAEQFF.

Regarding this clone: Here the gene names and germline are mouse. Read data end 1 residue before the CDR3 end; the end is taken from the germline J gene. V is TRBV3 and J is TRBJ1-2; D remains unclear. CDR1 is SNHLY, CDR2 FYNGKV, per germline (reference sequence). Trimming left V 2 bases short and J 0 bases short, with 4 bases between. This CDR3 comprises 13 residues. The sequenced part of the CDR3 DNA is TGTGCCAGCAGCTTACAGACAAACTCCGACTACACC. It codes for CASSLQTNSDYT. The entire CDR3 reads CASSLQTNSDYTF.

This clone has a handful of counts. Any gene name here is a mouse gene name. The read falls 1 residue short of the CDR3 end, and the missing part is taken from the germline J gene. The rearrangement uses TRBV16 and TRBJ1-3; 10 bases map to TRBD1. Trimming removed 3 bases from V and 2 bases from J; junction bases left unmatched: 7. Germline lookup yields CDR1 SGHSA and CDR2 FRNQAP. The CDR3 is made up of 17 amino acids. Incomplete CDR3 DNA: TGTGCAAGCAGCTTGGTCCCGGGACAGGGGACTGGAAATACGCTCTAT. Protein: CASSLVPGQGTGNTLY. The complete CDR3 reads CASSLVPGQGTGNTLYF.